Here is one T cell receptor beta chain with its context. The specificity of this receptor is unknown. Base qualities were left out, and no much larger clone turns up one base away. The record originates from a study of T cell responses to AZD1222 COVID-19 vaccine (dated by TCRdb to the early 2020s). In terms of the full investigation: TCR sequencing was performed for 230 to 250 trial participants, of whom some 200 were given two doses of AZD1222 and approximately 26 were given two doses of MenACWY control vaccine. Trial participants were enrolled by age into 18-55, 56-69 and 70-plus year subgroups, with around 140, 26 and 57 TCR-sequenced participants respectively. Study-level results and caveats: No day 14 peak-response samples were available, so repertoires were characterized only after the peak T cell response. The whole spike protein was spanned by vaccine-associated CD4 TCRs, and dominant responses were seen in regions 160-218 and 743-854. Participants were mostly white British and included more females than males, and it was suggested by the authors that clonal diversity may have been underestimated. Reportedly, close to half of the unique spike-specific TCRs recognized epitopes lying outside the regions that are mutated in the B.1.351 and B.1.1.7 variants. In the small 56-69-year group, the increase in depth fell short of significance, most likely because of low power. Only six or seven AZD1222 recipients were SARS-CoV-2 seropositive at baseline, limiting conclusions about previously exposed vaccinees. After two AZD1222 doses, spike-specific TCR breadth and depth were significantly higher than at day 0 and than in MenACWY recipients.

V and J lose 4 bases and 8 bases, and a span of 26 bases separates them. From the cysteine up to the phenylalanine, the CDR3 has a length of 18 residues. The read is trimmed to its CDR3 DNA, 54 bases read in frame from base 1. As encoded in the germline V gene, CDR1 is MDHEN while CDR2 is SYDVKM. The CDR3 regions of human TCRbeta chains were analyzed by immunosequencing. Regarding the original processing steps: Repertoire TCRs were checked for matches against a reference library of SARS-CoV-2-specific TCRs that had been generated using the MIRA antigen-specificity platform. Breadth was defined as the fraction of unique TCRs that were SARS-CoV-2-associated. Depth was defined as the fraction of total T cells that were SARS-CoV-2-associated. Using the MIRA data, each spike-specific TCR was mapped to the spike region that the TCR reacts to and placed in a CD4 or CD8 class. Log10-transformed breadth and depth values were compared by one-way ANOVA with Sidak's multiple comparisons tests. Drawn from immuneACCESS, this table holds only the in-frame rearrangements with V and J called that TCRdb kept. Clones are partly lost; checked studies trace under half to an unresolved V gene and leave the rest unexplained. V, J and clone size are those of that table, while D and trimming were read from the DNA. The sample has about 130,000 clones on record, roughly 92% of them singletons. Clones ranked in the top ten supply approximately 1.2% of the sample.

In light of the paper, this sample's time point label describes: about 28 days (+/-7) after the second vaccine dose. Because spike-specific TCR depth and breadth did not differ between the two schedules, AZD1222 recipients who got a second dose at roughly 4 weeks were pooled with those who got a second dose at roughly 12 weeks. Vaccinee samples were obtained from the UK trials COV001 and COV002, which included a single-blind randomized controlled phase 2/3 trial of AZD1222 (ChAdOx1 nCoV-19) in healthy adults. Trial participant PBMC samples were collected at day 0 and day 28 after the second dose for TCRbeta chain sequencing.

Sequenced here: peripheral blood, sampled 28 days after the second AZD1222 dose. The sequence derives from an adult who received the AZD1222 COVID-19 vaccine. The chain is encoded by TRBV28 joined to TRBJ1-4, and the D gene may be TRBD1, 6 bases matching. The CDR3 in this case is CASSSPRVRGAGSEKLFF. The nucleotide sequence is TGTGCCAGCAGTTCCCCGAGGGTCAGGGGCGCAGGTAGCGAAAAACTGTTTTTT. When the CDR3 is completed using the reference TRBV28 and TRBJ1-4 genes on either side, the full variable domain is DVKVTQSSRYLVKRTGEKVFLECVQDMDHENMFWYRQDPGLGLRLIYFSYDVKMKEKGDIPEGYSVSREKKERFSLILESASTNQTSMYLCASSSPRVRGAGSEKLFFGSGTQLSVL.